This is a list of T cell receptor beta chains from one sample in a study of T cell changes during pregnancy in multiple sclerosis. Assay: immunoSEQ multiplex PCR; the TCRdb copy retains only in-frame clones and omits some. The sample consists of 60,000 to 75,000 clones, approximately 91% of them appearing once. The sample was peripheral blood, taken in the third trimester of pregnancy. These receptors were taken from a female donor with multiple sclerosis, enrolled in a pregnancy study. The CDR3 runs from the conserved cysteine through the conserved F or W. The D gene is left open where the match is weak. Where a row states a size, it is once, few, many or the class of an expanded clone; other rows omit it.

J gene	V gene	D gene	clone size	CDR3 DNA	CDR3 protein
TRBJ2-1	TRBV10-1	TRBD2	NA	TGCGCCAGCAGCCTAGCGGGGGTACCTGAGCAGTTCTTC	CASSLAGVPEQFF
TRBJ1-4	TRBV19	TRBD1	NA	TGTGCCAGTATGAGGGGGCTCGGGGAAAAACTGTTTTTT	CASMRGLGEKLFF
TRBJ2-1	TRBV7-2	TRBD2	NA	TGTGCCAGCAGGTTGACTAGCGGAACCTTCTCAAGCTCCTACAATGAGCAGTTCTTC	CASRLTSGTFSSSYNEQFF
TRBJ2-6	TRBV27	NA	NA	TGTGCCAGCAGTCCCCCTCAGGGCCGTTCTGGGGCCAACGTCCTGACTTTC	CASSPPQGRSGANVLTF
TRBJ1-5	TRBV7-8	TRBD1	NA	TGTGCCAGCAGCTTAGGTTGGGCCGGGACAGGGATCAATCAGCCCCAGCATTTT	CASSLGWAGTGINQPQHF
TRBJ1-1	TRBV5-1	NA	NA	TGCGCCAGCAGCAAGGGACATAAGAACACTGAAGCTTTCTTT	CASSKGHKNTEAFF
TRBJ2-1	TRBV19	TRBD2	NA	TGTGCCAGTAGTATGCTAGCGGGGGCCCCCAGCTCCTACAATGAGCAGTTCTTC	CASSMLAGAPSSYNEQFF
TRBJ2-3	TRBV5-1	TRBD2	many	TGCGCCAGCAGCCTAGCGGGGGGAAGCGCAGATACGCAGTATTTT	CASSLAGGSADTQYF
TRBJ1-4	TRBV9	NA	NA	TGTGCCAGCAGCGTAGGAACAGGGTCTCGAGAAAAACTGTTTTTT	CASSVGTGSREKLFF
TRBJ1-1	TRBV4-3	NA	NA	TGCGCCAGCAGCCGGTTACAGGGAATTGGTGAAGCTTTCTTT	CASSRLQGIGEAFF
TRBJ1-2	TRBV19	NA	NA	TGTGCCAGTAGTTGGGAACGGGGCTATGGCTACACCTTC	CASSWERGYGYTF
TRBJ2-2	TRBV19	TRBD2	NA	TGTGCCAGTCGCCAGCGGGGAAACACCGGGGAGCTGTTTTTT	CASRQRGNTGELFF
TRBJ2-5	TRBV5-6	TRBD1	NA	TGTGCCAGCAACCGTGGGACAGGGGGCGCGGAGACCCAGTACTTC	CASNRGTGGAETQYF
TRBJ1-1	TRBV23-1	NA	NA	TGCGCCAGCAGTCAATCACCCTCGAGGAGGGGACCCTTCGAAGCTTTCTTT	CASSQSPSRRGPFEAFF
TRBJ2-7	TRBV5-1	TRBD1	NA	TGCGCCAGCAGCTCGTACCGGGACAGGGTATCCTACGAGCAGTACTTC	CASSSYRDRVSYEQYF
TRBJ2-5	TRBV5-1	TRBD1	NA	TGCGCCAGCAGTCCCGGGACAGCACAAGAGACCCAGTACTTC	CASSPGTAQETQYF
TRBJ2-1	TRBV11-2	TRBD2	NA	TGTGCCAGCAGCCTTAGCGGGGGGGCGTATGAGCAGTTCTTC	CASSLSGGAYEQFF
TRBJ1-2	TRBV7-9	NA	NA	TGTGCCAGCAGCGCCGGGGACTATGGCTACACCTTC	CASSAGDYGYTF
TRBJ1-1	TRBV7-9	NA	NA	TGTGCCAGCAGCTTAGGAGAGGGCCATATCGGGGCTTTCTTT	CASSLGEGHIGAFF
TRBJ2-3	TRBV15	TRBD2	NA	TGTGCCACCAGCAGACGACAACTAGCGGATTCCACAGATACGCAGTATTTT	CATSRRQLADSTDTQYF
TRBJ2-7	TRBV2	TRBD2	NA	TGTGCCAGCAGTCCTAGCGGTTTCTCCTACGAGCAGTACTTC	CASSPSGFSYEQYF
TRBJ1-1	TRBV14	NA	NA	TGTGCCAGCAGCCCGACGGCAGGGTTGTTATGGAACACTGAAGCTTTCTTT	CASSPTAGLLWNTEAFF
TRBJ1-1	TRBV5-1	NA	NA	TGCGCCAGCAGCTTGCGGGGGGTAGTCACTGAAGCTTTCTTT	CASSLRGVVTEAFF
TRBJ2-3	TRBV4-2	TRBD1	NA	TGTGCCAGCAGCATCCGTGGACAGGGGCGTGATACGCAGTATTTT	CASSIRGQGRDTQYF
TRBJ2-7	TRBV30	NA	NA	TGTGCCTGGAGTCGCACAGGCACCTACGAGCAGTACTTC	CAWSRTGTYEQYF
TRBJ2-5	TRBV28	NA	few	TGTGCCAGCAGTTTATGGGTGGCGGGGGAGACCCAGTACTTC	CASSLWVAGETQYF
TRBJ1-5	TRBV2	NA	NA	TGTGCCAGCAGTGAAGCGTATCGGGATCAGCCCCAGCATTTT	CASSEAYRDQPQHF
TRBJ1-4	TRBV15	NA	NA	TGTGCCACCAGCAGAGGAGACACGACGGATGAAAAACTGTTTTTT	CATSRGDTTDEKLFF
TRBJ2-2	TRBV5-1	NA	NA	TGCGCCAGCAGCTTGGAAACGGGGAAATCCGGGGAGCTGTTTTTT	CASSLETGKSGELFF
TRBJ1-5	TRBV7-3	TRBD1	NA	TGTGCCAGCAGCCAGCCACCGGACAGGGGATATCGTCAGCCCCAGCATTTT	CASSQPPDRGYRQPQHF
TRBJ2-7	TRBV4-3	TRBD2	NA	TGCGCCAGCAGCTGGACTAGCGGGGCTTCCTACGAGCAGTACTTC	CASSWTSGASYEQYF
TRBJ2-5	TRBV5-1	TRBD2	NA	TGCGCCAGCAGCTTGGCTGGGGGGGAAGAGACCCAGTACTTC	CASSLAGGEETQYF
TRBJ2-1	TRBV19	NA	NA	TGTGCCAGTAGTATAGAGGGGAGCTCCTACAATGAGCAGTTCTTC	CASSIEGSSYNEQFF
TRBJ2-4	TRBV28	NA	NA	TGTGCCAGCAGTTCCTTCTTTGTTTCTAAGGAGAACGTTCAGTACTTC	CASSSFFVSKENVQYF
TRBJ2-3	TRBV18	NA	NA	TGTGCCAGCTCACCACCGAGGGCAGGGGCCCACACAGATACGCAGTATTTT	CASSPPRAGAHTDTQYF
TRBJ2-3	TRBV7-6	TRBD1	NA	TGTGCCAGCAGCTTAACGCCTACAGGGGAAGATACGCAGTATTTT	CASSLTPTGEDTQYF